This T cell receptor beta chain was observed in a study of T cell changes during pregnancy in multiple sclerosis. Assay used: immunoSEQ multiplex PCR; TCRdb lists only in-frame clones, some missing. The sample contains 50,000 or so clones, 80% to 95% of which appear only once. The CDR3 sequence is 13 residues long. Trimming cost V 4 bases and J 1 base; bases outside gene matches: 0. Germline assignment: CDR1 ENHRY and CDR2 SYGVKD. The sequence derives from a female donor with multiple sclerosis, enrolled in a pregnancy study. The sample here was CD4+ T cells from peripheral blood mononuclear cells, taken in the second trimester of pregnancy. This chain uses TRBV10-3 with TRBJ1-1; 7 bases map to TRBD1. The CDR3 loop reads CAISGQGNTEAFF. The CDR3 DNA is TGTGCCATCAGTGGACAGGGGAACACTGAAGCTTTCTTT.